This TCR beta chain was obtained from a study of metastatic and nonmetastatic thyroid tumors. Across the study: Across blood and tumor or nodule tissue, repertoires from malignant and benign thyroid patients were compared with one another. General study points: The reported finding was significantly higher TCR beta diversity in malignant thyroid tumors relative to benign nodules, in blood and tumor.

Original analysis: CDR3 was compared across clinicopathological groups, and the resulting differences were used to build a distant-metastasis classifier for papillary thyroid cancer. TCRdb reanalyzed the PCR reads with MiXCR. The V and J calls and clone size are TCRdb's, not the authors'. The repertoire holds 20,000 to 25,000 clones, with approximately 40% as singletons. This CDR3 region has 17 residues. Trimming pared 10 bases from V and 5 bases from J, leaving 27 bases between. Germline V gene lookup returns CDR1 MNHEY and CDR2 SVGEGT. No treatment had been given to any patient before thyroid surgery. A remark on this clone: The antigen is undetermined.

The clonotype originates from a male donor with papillary thyroid cancer or a benign thyroid nodule (not recorded which). Some clones in this sample may be carry-over from other donors' samples. The rearrangement joins TRBV6-2 or TRBV6-3 to TRBJ2-1, with D possibly matching TRBD2 (6 bases). The specimen was blood. The chain's CDR3 is CATTPRESRVRDNEQFF. In nucleotides, the CDR3 is TGTGCCACCACCCCTCGGGAGTCCCGAGTCCGCGACAATGAGCAGTTCTTC.